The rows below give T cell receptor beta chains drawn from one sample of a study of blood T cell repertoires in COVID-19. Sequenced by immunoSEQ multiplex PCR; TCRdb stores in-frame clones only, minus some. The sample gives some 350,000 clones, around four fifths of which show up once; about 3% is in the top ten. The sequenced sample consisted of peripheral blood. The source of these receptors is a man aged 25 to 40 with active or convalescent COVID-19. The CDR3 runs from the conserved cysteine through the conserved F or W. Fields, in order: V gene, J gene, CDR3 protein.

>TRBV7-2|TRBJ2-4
CASSPGLLAKNIQYF
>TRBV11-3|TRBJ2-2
CASSLEGAGTGELFF
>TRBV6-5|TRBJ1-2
CASSYSIRTGVYGYTF
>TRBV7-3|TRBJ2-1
CASSLASGREYEQFF
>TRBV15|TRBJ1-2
CATSRSNRIYGYTF
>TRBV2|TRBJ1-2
CASGQGNYGYTF
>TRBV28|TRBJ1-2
CASSRGPRGNYGYTF
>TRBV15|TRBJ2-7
CATSEQLAGGPHEQYF
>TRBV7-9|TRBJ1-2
CASSPRDSYGYTF
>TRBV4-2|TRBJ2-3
CASSQEATAGDTDTQYF
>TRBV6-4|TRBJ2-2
CASSDQTSGGGELFF
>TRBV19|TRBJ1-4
CASSSQGTNEKLFF
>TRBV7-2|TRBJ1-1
CASSRRQAFPPEAFF
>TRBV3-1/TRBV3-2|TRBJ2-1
CASSPRLAGDEQFF
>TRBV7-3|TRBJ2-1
CASSFSTPYNEQFF
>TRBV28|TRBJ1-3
CASLYENTIYF
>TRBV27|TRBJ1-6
CASSSHHNSPLHF
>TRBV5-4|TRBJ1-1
CASSLQGFWITEAFF
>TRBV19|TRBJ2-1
CASSSAGDYNEQFF
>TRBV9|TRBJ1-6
CASSVGGSSYNSPLHF
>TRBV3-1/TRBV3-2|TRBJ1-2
CASSQHKQDRGYGYTF
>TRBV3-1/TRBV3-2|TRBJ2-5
CASSQTLAQETQYF
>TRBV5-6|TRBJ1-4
CASSALDRVVEKLFF
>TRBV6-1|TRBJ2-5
CASSEQGAETQYF
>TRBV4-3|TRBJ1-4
CASSQDRQGKLFF
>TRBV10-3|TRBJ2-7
CAISDIRRRVWYDYEQYF
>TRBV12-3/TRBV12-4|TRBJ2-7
CASSFEGDEQYF
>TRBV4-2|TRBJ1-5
CASSHSFAGSNQPQHF
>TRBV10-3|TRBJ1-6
CAISEMSGGLDNSPLHF
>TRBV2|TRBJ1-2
CASSEASVSLWGYTF
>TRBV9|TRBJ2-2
CASSVHGGGVGTGELFF
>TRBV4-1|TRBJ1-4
CATNDRGGEKLFF
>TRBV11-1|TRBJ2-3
CASSLEVAQTQYF
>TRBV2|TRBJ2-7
CASTSGSYEQYF
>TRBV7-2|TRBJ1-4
CASSSGTGTEKLFF
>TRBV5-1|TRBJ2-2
CASSLRTGTNTGELFF
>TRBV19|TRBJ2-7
CASSMAGTGYEQYF
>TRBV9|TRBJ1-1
CASSAYPGIRTEAFF
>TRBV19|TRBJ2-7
CASSIERKREQYF
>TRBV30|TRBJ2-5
CAWSVFGLQTQYF
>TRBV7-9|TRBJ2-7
CASSSPQTGTYEQYF
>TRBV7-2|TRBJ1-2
CASSLQGGVPGDGYTF
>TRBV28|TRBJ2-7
CASSFPSGTGLSLSSYEQYF
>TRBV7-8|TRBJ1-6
CASSLAPQGRNSPLHF
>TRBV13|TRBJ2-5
CASSSTSGGFQETQYF
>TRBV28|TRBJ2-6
CASSLARYSRGANVLTF
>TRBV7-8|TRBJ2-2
CASSFATGGTGELFF
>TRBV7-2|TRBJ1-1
CASRPAGKATEAFF
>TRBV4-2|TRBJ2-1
CASSQDIRGRVHNEQFF
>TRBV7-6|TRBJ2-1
CASSLRLDRPNEQFF
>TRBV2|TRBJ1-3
CASSEDAGSGNTIYF
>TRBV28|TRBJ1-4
CASSWPGTNEKLFF
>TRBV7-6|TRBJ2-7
CASTQNPATGSYEQYF
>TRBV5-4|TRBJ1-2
CASSANRGYNYGYTF